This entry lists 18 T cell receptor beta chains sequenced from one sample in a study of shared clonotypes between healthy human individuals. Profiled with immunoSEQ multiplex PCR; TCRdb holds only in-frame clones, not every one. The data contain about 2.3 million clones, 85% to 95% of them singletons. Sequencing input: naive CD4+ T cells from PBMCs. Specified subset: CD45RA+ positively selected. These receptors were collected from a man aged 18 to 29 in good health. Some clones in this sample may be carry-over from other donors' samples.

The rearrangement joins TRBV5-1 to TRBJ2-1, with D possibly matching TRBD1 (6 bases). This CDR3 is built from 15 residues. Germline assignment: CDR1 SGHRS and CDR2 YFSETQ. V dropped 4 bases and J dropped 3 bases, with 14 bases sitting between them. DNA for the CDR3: TGCGCCAGCAGCCCACTCAACAGGGACTACAATGAGCAGTTCTTC. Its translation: CASSPLNRDYNEQFF.

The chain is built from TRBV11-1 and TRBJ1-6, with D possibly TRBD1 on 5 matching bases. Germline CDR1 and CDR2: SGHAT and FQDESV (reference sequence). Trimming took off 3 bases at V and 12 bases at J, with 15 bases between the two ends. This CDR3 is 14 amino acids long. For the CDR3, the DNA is TGTGCCAGCAGCTTGCGGGACGGGGCCTTACCCCTCCACTTT. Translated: CASSLRDGALPLHF.

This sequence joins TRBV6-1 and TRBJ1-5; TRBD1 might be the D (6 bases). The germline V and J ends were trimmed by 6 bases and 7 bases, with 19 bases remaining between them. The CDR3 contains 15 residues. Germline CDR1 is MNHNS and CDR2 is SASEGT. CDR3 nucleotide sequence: TGTGCCAGCAGCGGGGACATCGGGGGGGGGCAGCCCCAGCATTTT. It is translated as CASSGDIGGGQPQHF.

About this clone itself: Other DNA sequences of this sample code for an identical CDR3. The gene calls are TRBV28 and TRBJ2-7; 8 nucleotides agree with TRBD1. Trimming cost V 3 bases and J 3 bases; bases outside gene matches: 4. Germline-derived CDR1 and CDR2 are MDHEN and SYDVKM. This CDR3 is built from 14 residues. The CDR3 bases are TGTGCCAGCAGTTTTGCAGGGGGCGGCTACGAGCAGTACTTC. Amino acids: CASSFAGGGYEQYF.

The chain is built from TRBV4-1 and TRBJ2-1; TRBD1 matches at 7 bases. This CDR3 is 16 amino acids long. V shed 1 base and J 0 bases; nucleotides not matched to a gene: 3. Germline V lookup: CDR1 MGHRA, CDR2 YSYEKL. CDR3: CASSQGDRSSYNEQFF. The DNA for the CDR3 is TGCGCCAGCAGCCAAGGGGACAGAAGCTCCTACAATGAGCAGTTCTTC.

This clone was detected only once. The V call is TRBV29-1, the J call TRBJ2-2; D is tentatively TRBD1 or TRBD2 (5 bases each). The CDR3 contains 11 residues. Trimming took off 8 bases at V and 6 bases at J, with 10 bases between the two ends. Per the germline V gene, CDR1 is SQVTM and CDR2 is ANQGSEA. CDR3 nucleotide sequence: TGCAGCACGGGACGATCCGGGGAGCTGTTTTTT. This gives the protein CSTGRSGELFF.

Here the CDR3 reads CASGDRQRPQETQYF. As DNA, the CDR3 is TGTGCCAGCGGGGACAGACAGCGGCCCCAAGAGACCCAGTACTTC. The rearrangement links TRBV28 to TRBJ2-5; 7 bases match TRBD1. The CDR3 consists of 15 residues. After removal of 8 bases from V and 1 base from J, the junction contained 10 bases not matched to a gene. Germline V CDR1 and CDR2: MDHEN, SYDVKM.

The CDR3 sequence is CASGSGTSRYEQYF. CDR3 in DNA: TGTGCCAGTGGCTCCGGGACTAGCAGATACGAGCAGTACTTC. The chain combines TRBV6-6 with TRBJ2-7; 9 bases align to TRBD2. This CDR3 has 14 amino acids. V lost 9 bases, J lost 4 bases, and 10 bases stayed unmatched. The germline V gene encodes CDR1 MNHNY and CDR2 SVGAGI (reference sequence).

In DNA, the CDR3 is TGTGCCAGCAGCCGTAGTGCGTTGTCGGGTTTAAACAATGAGCAGTTCTTC. It is translated as CASSRSALSGLNNEQFF. The chain uses TRBV27 and TRBJ2-1; D unresolved. Germline V gene sequence: CDR1 MNHEY, CDR2 SMNVEV (reference sequence). V lost 6 bases and J 5 bases, leaving 23 bases between the germline ends. This CDR3 is 17 amino acids long.

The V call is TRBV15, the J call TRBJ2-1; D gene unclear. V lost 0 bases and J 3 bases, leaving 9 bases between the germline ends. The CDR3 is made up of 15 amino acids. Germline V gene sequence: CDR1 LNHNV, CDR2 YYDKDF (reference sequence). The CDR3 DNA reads TGTGCCACCAGCAGAGATACGAGGAGCTACAATGAGCAGTTCTTC. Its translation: CATSRDTRSYNEQFF.

The CDR3 region is CASRWLAGGKYF. The CDR3 nucleotides read TGTGCCAGCCGGTGGCTAGCGGGAGGGAAGTACTTC. The chain has TRBV6-1 and TRBJ2-7, with TRBD2 matching over 12 bases. CDR1 and CDR2 (germline): MNHNS, SASEGT. The trim removed 8 bases at V and 11 bases at J, leaving 7 bases unmatched. This CDR3 contains 12 residues.

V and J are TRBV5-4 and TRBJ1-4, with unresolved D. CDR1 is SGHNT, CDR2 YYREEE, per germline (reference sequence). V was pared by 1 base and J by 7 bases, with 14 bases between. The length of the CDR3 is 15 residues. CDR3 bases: TGTGCCAGCAGCTTGCGGTCAAGTGGCGGTGAAAAACTGTTTTTT. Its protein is CASSLRSSGGEKLFF.

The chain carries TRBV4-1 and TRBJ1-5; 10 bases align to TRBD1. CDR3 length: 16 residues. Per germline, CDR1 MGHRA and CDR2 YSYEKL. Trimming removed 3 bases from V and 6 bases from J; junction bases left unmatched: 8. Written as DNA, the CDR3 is TGCGCCAGCAGCCACGAAGCCGGGACAGGGGTTCAGCCCCAGCATTTT. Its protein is CASSHEAGTGVQPQHF.

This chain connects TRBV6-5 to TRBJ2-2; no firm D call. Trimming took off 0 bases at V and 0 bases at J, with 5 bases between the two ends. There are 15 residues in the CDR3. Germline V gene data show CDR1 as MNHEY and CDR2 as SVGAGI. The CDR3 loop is CASSYSTTNTGELFF. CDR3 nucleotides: TGTGCCAGCAGTTACTCGACGACGAACACCGGGGAGCTGTTTTTT.

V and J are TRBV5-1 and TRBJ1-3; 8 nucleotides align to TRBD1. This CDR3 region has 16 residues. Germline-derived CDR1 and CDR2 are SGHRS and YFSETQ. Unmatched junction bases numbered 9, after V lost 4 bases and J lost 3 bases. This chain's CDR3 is CASSLVGQGLGNTIYF. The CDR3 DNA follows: TGCGCCAGCAGCCTTGTCGGACAGGGACTTGGAAACACCATATATTTT.

CDR3 loop: CASSDRDSTDTQYF. The CDR3 DNA sequence: TGTGCCAGCAGTGATCGGGACAGCACAGATACGCAGTATTTT. The chain joins TRBV6-4 to TRBJ2-3; tentatively, D is TRBD1 or TRBD2 (5 bases each). The CDR3 extends over 14 amino acids. V was cut by 3 bases and J by 0 bases, with 7 bases left in between. Germline loops: CDR1 MRHNA, CDR2 SNTAGT.

The DNA of the CDR3 is TGTGCCAGCAGCGTAGGGGGGACTTCGACCTACGAGCAGTACTTC. The encoded protein is CASSVGGTSTYEQYF. This chain connects TRBV9 to TRBJ2-7; weak D call: TRBD2 (6 bases). CDR3 size: 15 residues. From germline, CDR1 is SGDLS and CDR2 YYNGEE. Trimming took off 0 bases at V and 2 bases at J, with 12 bases between the two ends.

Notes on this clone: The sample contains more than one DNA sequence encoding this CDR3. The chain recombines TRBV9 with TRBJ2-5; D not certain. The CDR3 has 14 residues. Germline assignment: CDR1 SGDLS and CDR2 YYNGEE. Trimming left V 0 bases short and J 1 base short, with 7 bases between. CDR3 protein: CASSVGVGQETQYF. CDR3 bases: TGTGCCAGCAGCGTAGGGGTAGGCCAAGAGACCCAGTACTTC.